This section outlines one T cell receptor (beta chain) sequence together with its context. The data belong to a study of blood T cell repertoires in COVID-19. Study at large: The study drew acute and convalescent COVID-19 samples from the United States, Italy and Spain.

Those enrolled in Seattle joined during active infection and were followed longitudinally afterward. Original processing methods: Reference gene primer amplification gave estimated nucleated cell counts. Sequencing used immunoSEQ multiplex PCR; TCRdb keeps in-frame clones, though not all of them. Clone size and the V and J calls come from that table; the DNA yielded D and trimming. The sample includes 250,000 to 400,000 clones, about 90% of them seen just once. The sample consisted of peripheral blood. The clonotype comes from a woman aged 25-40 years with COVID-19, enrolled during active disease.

The CDR3 DNA reads TGCGCCAGCAGCTTGACCTGGGGAGGTATATCAGAAGAGACCCAGTACTTC. Residues: CASSLTWGGISEETQYF. The V and J genes are TRBV5-1 and TRBJ2-5, with a weak D call TRBD2 (6 bases). V lost 1 base and J 3 bases, leaving 19 bases between the germline ends. Germline CDR1 is SGHRS and CDR2 is YFSETQ. The CDR3 runs 17 residues.